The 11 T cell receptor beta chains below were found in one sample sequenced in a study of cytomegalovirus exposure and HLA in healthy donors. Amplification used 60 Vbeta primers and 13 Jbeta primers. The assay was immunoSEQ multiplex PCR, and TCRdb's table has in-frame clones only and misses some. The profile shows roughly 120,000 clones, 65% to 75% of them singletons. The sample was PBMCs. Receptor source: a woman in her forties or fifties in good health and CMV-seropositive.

DNA of the CDR3: TGTGCCATCAGGGGACAACTAAGCTCTGGAAACACCATATATTTT. Translation: CAIRGQLSSGNTIYF. The chain combines TRBV10-3 with TRBJ1-3; TRBD1 is a possible D gene (6 bases). The CDR3 sequence is 15 residues long. The V end lost 6 bases, the J end lost 0 bases, and 12 bases lay between the germline ends. Germline V lookup: CDR1 ENHRY, CDR2 SYGVKD.

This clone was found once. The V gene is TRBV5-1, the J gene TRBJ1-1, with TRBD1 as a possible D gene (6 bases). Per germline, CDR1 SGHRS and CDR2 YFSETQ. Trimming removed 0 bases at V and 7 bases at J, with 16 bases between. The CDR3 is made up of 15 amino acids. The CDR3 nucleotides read TGCGCCAGCAGCTTGGGACAGGTAATTGACATTGAAGCTTTCTTT. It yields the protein CASSLGQVIDIEAFF.

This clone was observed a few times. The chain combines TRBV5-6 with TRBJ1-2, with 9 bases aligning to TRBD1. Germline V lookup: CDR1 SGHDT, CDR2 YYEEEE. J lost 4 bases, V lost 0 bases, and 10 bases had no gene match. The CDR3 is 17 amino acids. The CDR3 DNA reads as TGTGCCAGCAGCTTGGTAGGGACAGGGAAAATTGGCTATGGCTACACCTTC. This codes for CASSLVGTGKIGYGYTF. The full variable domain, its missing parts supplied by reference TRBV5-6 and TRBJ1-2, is DAGVTQSPTHLIKTRGQQVTLRCSPKSGHDTVSWYQQALGQGPQFIFQYYEEEERQRGNFPDRFSGHQFPNYSSELNVNALLLGDSALYLCASSLVGTGKIGYGYTFGSGTRLTVV.

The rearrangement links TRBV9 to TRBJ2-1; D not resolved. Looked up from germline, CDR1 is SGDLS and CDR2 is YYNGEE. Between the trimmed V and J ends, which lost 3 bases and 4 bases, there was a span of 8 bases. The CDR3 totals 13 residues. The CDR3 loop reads CASSAGAYNEQFF. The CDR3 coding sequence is TGTGCCAGCAGCGCCGGAGCTTACAATGAGCAGTTCTTC.

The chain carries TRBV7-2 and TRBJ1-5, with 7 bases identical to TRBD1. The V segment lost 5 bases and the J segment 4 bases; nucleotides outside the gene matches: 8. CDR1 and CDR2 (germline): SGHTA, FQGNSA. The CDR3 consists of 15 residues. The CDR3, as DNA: TGTGCCAGCAGCCCAAGGACAGGCCAAAATCAGCCCCAGCATTTT. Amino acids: CASSPRTGQNQPQHF.

Written as DNA, the CDR3 is TGTGCCAGCACTAAGTCTAGCTTCCTCTCCTACAATGAGCAGTTCTTC. This sequence encodes CASTKSSFLSYNEQFF. The chain combines TRBV2 with TRBJ2-1, with D maybe TRBD2 (5 bases). Germline CDR1 SNHLY, CDR2 FYNNEI. V lost 7 bases and J lost 0, with 16 bases in between. The length of the CDR3 is 16 residues.

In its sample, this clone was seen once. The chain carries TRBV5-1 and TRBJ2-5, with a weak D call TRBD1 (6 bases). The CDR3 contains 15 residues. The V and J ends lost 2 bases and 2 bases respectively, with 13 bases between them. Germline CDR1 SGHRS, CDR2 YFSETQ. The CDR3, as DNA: TGCGCCAGCAGCTTTGCCACAGGGACACAAGAGACCCAGTACTTC. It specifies CASSFATGTQETQYF.

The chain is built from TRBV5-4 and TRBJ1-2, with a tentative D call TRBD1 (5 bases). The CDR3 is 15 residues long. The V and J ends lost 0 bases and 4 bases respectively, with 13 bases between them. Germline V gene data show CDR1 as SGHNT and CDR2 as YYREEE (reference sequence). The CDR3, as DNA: TGTGCCAGCAGCTTGGGGGGCAACACCGGCTATGGCTACACCTTC. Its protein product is CASSLGGNTGYGYTF.

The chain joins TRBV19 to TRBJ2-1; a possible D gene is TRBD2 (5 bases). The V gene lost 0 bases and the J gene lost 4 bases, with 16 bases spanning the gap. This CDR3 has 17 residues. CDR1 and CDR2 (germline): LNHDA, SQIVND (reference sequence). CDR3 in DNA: TGTGCCAGTAGTATAGATTCTCGGGGAGACCCTTACAATGAGCAGTTCTTC. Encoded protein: CASSIDSRGDPYNEQFF.

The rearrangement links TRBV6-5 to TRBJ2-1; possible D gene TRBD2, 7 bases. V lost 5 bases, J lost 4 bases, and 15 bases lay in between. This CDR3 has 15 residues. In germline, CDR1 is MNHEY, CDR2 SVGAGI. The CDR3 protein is CASSPMAGAYNEQFF. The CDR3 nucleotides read TGTGCCAGCAGTCCGATGGCGGGGGCTTACAATGAGCAGTTCTTC.

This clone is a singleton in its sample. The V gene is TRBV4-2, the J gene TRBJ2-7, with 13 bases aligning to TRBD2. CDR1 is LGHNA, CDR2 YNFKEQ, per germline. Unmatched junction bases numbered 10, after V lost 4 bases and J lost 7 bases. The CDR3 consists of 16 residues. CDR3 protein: CASSRGLAGVQIEQYF. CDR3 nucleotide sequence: TGTGCCAGCAGCCGTGGACTAGCGGGGGTTCAGATAGAGCAGTACTTC.